The TCR beta chain described here comes from a study of response to subunit inactivated influenza vaccine. This clonotype was seen repeatedly, ten times or more. As yet, its antigen is unknown. Study-level results: It was suggested by the authors that few new T cells are recruited by each seasonal influenza vaccination.

TCRdb recomputed calls from the RT-PCR reads with MiXCR, one row per CDR3 protein. The sample has 550,000 to 650,000 distinct CDR3 sequences, 10% to 15% seen once; the top ten hold roughly a tenth. Specimen: PBMCs from blood, collected on the day of vaccination. This clonotype originated in a man over 45 who received an inactivated influenza vaccine.

Here the CDR3 reads CASSVDRGPHNEQFF. The CDR3 DNA reads TGTGCCAGCAGTGTAGACAGGGGTCCCCACAATGAGCAGTTCTTC. The rearrangement links TRBV6-1 to TRBJ2-1, with 8 bases aligning to TRBD1. The germline V gene has CDR1 MNHNS and CDR2 SASEGT. V shed 4 bases and J 5 bases; nucleotides not matched to a gene: 7. CDR3 length equals 15 residues.